Following are 9 T cell receptor beta chains from one sample sequenced in a study of T-cell memory formation after mild COVID-19. A single record per CDR3 protein comes from TCRdb applying MiXCR to the 5' RACE reads. The data show a few hundred thousand distinct CDR3 sequences, 9.4% seen once. Sample: PBMCs or a T cell subset sorted from them (not recorded which). These receptor sequences come from a man aged 18 to 35 who had mild COVID-19 (a few samples of this study predate the infection). Cell type and time point are not known.

At least ten counts were recorded for this clonotype. The chain joins TRBV6-2 or TRBV6-3 to TRBJ2-6; possibly TRBD1 for D (5 bases). The V end lost 11 bases, the J end lost 1 base, and 15 bases lay between the germline ends. This CDR3 comprises 15 residues. In germline, CDR1 is MNHEY, CDR2 SVGEGT. CDR3 protein: CAARTGYSGANVLTF. Here the CDR3 DNA reads TGTGCCGCCAGAACAGGTTATTCTGGGGCCAACGTCCTGACTTTC.

This clonotype was found a few times. The chain is built from TRBV3-1 and TRBJ2-7, with D hard to call. V gave up 4 bases and J gave up 5 bases, with 18 bases separating them. Germline V CDR1 and CDR2: LGHDT, YNNKEL (reference sequence). This CDR3 is built from 15 residues. CDR3 nucleotides: TGTGCCAGCAGCCCCCATCCGACCCTCACTGACGAGCAGTACGTC. Its protein product is CASSPHPTLTDEQYV.

This clonotype was counted a few times. The genes are TRBV6-5 and TRBJ2-7, with TRBD1 identical over 7 bases. CDR3 length: 16 residues. V shed 6 bases, J shed 0 bases, and the junction held 11 bases outside the gene matches. Germline V gene data show CDR1 as MNHEY and CDR2 as SVGAGI. CDR3 sequence reads: CASSPRQGVSSYEQYF. DNA of the CDR3: TGTGCCAGCAGCCCTAGACAGGGAGTAAGCTCCTACGAGCAGTACTTC.

The chain combines TRBV20-1 with TRBJ1-2, with 7 bases identical to TRBD1. Germline CDR1 and CDR2: DFQATT and SNEGSKA (reference sequence). The V and J ends lost 1 base and 1 base, in that order; junction bases with no gene match: 3. This CDR3 comprises 14 residues. The CDR3 nucleotides read TGCAGTGCTAGAGGCGCAGGGGGTAACTATGGCTACACCTTC. It encodes CSARGAGGNYGYTF.

This chain uses TRBV12-3 or TRBV12-4 with TRBJ2-3, with 8 positions matching TRBD1. V was clipped by 7 bases and J by 5 bases; unmatched bases: 8. The CDR3 runs to 14 residues. The CDR3 region has the DNA TGTGCCAGCACACTACAGGGGGGCCAAGATACGCAGTATTTT. It is translated as CASTLQGGQDTQYF.

The chain joins TRBV20-1 to TRBJ2-1; 12 nucleotides align to TRBD2. Germline V gene lookup returns CDR1 DFQATT and CDR2 SNEGSKA (reference sequence). V gave up 3 bases and J gave up 9 bases; unmatched junction bases: 12. The CDR3 is made up of 16 amino acids. The CDR3 sequence: CSASTPSGGAWTEQFF. Written as DNA, the CDR3 is TGCAGTGCTAGTACCCCTAGCGGGGGGGCCTGGACTGAGCAGTTCTTC.

In DNA, the CDR3 is TGTGCCAGCAGTTACACTAACTCTGGAAACACCATATATTTT. Protein sequence: CASSYTNSGNTIYF. The chain couples TRBV6-5 to TRBJ1-3; D is undetermined. This CDR3 is built from 14 residues. CDR1 and CDR2 from the germline V gene are MNHEY and SVGAGI. The germline V and J ends were trimmed by 2 bases and 0 bases, with 5 bases remaining between them.

This clonotype was seen only a few times. The chain carries TRBV12-3 or TRBV12-4 and TRBJ1-4, with D perhaps TRBD1 (5 bases). The CDR3 sequence is 12 residues long. Trimming removed 3 bases from V and 8 bases from J, with 7 bases in between. CDR3 nucleotides: TGTGCCAGCAGTTTTGGGGGAGAAAAACTGTTTTTT. This encodes CASSFGGEKLFF.

This clonotype was detected many times. The chain is built from TRBV7-3 and TRBJ1-2, with D uncertain. CDR1 is SGHTA and CDR2 is FQGTGA in the germline V gene. V was trimmed by 3 bases and J by 6 bases, leaving 11 bases between them. The CDR3 runs 13 residues. The CDR3 DNA sequence: TGTGCCAGCAGCTTGGACTACAGTGATGGCTACACCTTC. Protein product: CASSLDYSDGYTF.